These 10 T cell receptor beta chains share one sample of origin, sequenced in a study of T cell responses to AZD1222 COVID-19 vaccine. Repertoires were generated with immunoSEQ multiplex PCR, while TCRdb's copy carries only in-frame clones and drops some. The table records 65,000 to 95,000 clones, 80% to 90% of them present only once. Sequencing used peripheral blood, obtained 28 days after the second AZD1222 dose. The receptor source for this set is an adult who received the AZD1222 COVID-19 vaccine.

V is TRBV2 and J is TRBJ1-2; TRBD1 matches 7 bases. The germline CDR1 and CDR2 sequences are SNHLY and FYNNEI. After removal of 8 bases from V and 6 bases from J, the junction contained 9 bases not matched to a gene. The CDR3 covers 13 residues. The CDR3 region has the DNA TGTGCCAGCGCTGAGGGACAGAGCCATGGCTACACCTTC. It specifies CASAEGQSHGYTF.

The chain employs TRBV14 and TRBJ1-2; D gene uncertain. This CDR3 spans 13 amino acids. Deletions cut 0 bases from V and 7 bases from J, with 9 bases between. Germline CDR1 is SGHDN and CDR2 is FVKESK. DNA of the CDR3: TGTGCCAGCAGCCAAGAGCAGTTAGGTGGCTACACCTTC. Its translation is CASSQEQLGGYTF.

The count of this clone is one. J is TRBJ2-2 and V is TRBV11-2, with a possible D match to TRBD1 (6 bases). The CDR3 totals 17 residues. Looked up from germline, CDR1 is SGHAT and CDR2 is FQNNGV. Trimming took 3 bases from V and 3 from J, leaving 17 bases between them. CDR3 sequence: CASSFLRRQDYTGELFF. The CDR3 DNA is TGTGCCAGCAGCTTCCTAAGAAGACAGGACTACACCGGGGAGCTGTTTTTT.

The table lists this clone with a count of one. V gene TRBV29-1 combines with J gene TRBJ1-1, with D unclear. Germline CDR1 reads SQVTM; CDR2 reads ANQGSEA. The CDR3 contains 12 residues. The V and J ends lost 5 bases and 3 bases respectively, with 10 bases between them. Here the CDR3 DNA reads TGCAGCGTTTACCGGGTGTACACTGAAGCTTTCTTT. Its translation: CSVYRVYTEAFF. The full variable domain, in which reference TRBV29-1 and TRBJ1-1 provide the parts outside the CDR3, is SAVISQKPSRDICQRGTSLTIQCQVDSQVTMMFWYRQQPGQSLTLIATANQGSEATYESGFVIDKFPISRPNLTFSTLTVSNMSPEDSSIYLCSVYRVYTEAFFGQGTRLTVV.

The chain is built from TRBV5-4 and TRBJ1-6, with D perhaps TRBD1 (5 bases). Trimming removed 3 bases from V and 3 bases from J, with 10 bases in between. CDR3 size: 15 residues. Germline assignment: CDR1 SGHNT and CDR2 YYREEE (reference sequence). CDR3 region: CASSSKGNYNSPLHF. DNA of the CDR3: TGTGCCAGCAGCTCCAAGGGGAACTATAATTCACCCCTCCACTTT. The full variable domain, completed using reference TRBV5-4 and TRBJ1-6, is ETGVTQSPTHLIKTRGQQVTLRCSSQSGHNTVSWYQQALGQGPQFIFQYYREEENGRGNFPPRFSGLQFPNYSSELNVNALELDDSALYLCASSSKGNYNSPLHFGNGTRLTVT.

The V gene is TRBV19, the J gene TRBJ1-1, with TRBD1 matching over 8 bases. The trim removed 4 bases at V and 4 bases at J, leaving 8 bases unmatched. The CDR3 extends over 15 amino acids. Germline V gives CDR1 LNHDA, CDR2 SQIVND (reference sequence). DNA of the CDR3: TGTGCCAGTAGTACAGGGGGCGCGGTGGCCACTGAAGCTTTCTTT. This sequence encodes CASSTGGAVATEAFF.

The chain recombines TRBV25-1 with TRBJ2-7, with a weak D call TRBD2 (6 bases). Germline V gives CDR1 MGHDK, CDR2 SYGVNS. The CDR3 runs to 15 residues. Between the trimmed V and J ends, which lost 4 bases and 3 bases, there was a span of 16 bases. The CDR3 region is CASSAPGLRFYEQYF. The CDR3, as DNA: TGTGCCAGCAGTGCTCCGGGACTCCGCTTCTACGAGCAGTACTTC.

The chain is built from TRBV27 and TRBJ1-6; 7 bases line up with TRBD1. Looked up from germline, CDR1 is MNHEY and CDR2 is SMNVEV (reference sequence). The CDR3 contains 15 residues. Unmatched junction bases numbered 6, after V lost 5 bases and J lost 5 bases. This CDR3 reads CASSIQGRNNSPLHF. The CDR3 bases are TGTGCCAGCAGTATACAGGGGAGAAATAATTCACCCCTCCACTTT.

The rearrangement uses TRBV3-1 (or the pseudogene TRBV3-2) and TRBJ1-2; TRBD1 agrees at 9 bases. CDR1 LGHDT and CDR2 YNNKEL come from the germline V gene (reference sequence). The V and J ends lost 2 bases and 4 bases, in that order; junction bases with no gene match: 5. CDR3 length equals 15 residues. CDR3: CASSQPGQGAYGYTF. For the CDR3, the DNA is TGTGCCAGCAGCCAACCGGGACAGGGAGCCTATGGCTACACCTTC.

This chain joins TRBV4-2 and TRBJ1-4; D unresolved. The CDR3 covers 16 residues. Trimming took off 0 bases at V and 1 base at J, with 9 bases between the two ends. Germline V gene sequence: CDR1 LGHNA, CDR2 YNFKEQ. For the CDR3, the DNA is TGTGCCAGCAGCCAAGATTTAGTTCAAACTAATGAAAAACTGTTTTTT. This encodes CASSQDLVQTNEKLFF.